These 2 T cell receptor beta chains were sequenced from one sample in a study. TCRdb redid the calling of the 5' RACE reads with MiXCR, one entry per CDR3 protein. Of some 62,000 distinct CDR3 sequences in the sample, under 25% were seen once. The sample was memory CD4+ T cells sorted from a lymph node. The sample's subset: memory CD4+ T cells, CD4+CD45RO+CD25-. The receptors shown here come from a female donor with breast cancer.

This chain's CDR3 is CASSLVKGANYGYTF. The CDR3 DNA reads as TGTGCCAGCAGCTTAGTGAAGGGGGCAAACTATGGCTACACCTTC. This rearrangement joins TRBV7-2 to TRBJ1-2; 7 bases agree with TRBD1. V shed 1 base, J shed 2 bases, and the junction held 4 bases outside the gene matches. Germline V CDR1 and CDR2: SGHTA, FQGNSA. There are 15 residues in the CDR3.

The chain carries TRBV4-3 and TRBJ1-5; D ambiguous. V lost 0 bases and J 0 bases, leaving 15 bases between the germline ends. The germline gives CDR1 LGHNA, CDR2 YSLEER. This CDR3 contains 18 residues. CDR3 nucleotide sequence: TGCGCCAGCAGCCAAGACGACGTCGGGTGGTATAGCAATCAGCCCCAGCATTTT. This encodes CASSQDDVGWYSNQPQHF.